The 3 T cell receptor beta chains below were found in one sample sequenced in a study of T cells after posttransplantation cyclophosphamide. The method was immunoSEQ multiplex PCR; TCRdb's version includes in-frame clones alone and lacks a portion of them. The sample lists approximately 9,300 clones; 89% were seen once. Sampled 1 year posttransplant, controls received myeloablative marrow transplants, methotrexate and a calcineurin inhibitor. The specimen was PBMCs, collected 420 to 450 days after allogeneic stem cell transplant with calcineurin inhibitor and methotrexate. The receptors were sampled from a male patient in his fifties who received an allogeneic stem cell transplant from an unrelated donor, was CMV-positive, and had chronic GVHD only. The graft donor may account for some of the T cells.

This chain links TRBV5-8 with TRBJ2-1; perhaps TRBD2 as D (6 bases). Trimming removed 2 bases at V and 7 bases at J, with 13 bases between. CDR3 length equals 14 residues. Germline V gene lookup returns CDR1 SGHTS and CDR2 YDEGEE. CDR3 in amino acids: CASSLRLGLNEQFF. The CDR3 DNA reads as TGTGCCAGCAGCTTACGACTAGGGTTAAATGAGCAGTTCTTC.

The chain links TRBV9 to TRBJ2-1; 8 bases match TRBD2. Trimming cost V 5 bases and J 9 bases; bases outside gene matches: 13. This CDR3 contains 15 residues. Germline V gene sequence: CDR1 SGDLS, CDR2 YYNGEE. This CDR3 reads CASSNGGPAGVEQFF. DNA of the CDR3: TGTGCCAGCAGTAACGGGGGACCAGCGGGAGTTGAGCAGTTCTTC. Using reference TRBV9 and TRBJ2-1 for the parts outside the CDR3, the full variable domain is DSGVTQTPKHLITATGQRVTLRCSPRSGDLSVYWYQQSLDQGLQFLIQYYNGEERAKGNILERFSAQQFPDLHSELNLSSLELGDSALYFCASSNGGPAGVEQFFGPGTRLTVL.

This chain joins TRBV4-3 and TRBJ2-7; D is perhaps TRBD1 (5 bases). Trimming took 0 bases from V and 5 from J, leaving 20 bases between them. CDR1 is LGHNA, CDR2 YSLEER, per germline. CDR3 size: 17 residues. The CDR3 DNA follows: TGCGCCAGCAGCCAAGAACAAACAGGCCTATCCCTGGACGAGCAGTACTTC. It encodes CASSQEQTGLSLDEQYF.